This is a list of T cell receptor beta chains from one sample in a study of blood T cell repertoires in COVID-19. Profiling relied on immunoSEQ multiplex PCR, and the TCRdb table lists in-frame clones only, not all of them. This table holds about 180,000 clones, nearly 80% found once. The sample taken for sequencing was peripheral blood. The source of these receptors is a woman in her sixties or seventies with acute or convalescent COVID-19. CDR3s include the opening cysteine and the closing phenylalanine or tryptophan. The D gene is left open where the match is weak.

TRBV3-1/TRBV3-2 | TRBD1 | CASSRPGQGLNTIYF
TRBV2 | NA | CASSEAGRGQPQHF
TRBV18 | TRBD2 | CASSPLLAEVNEQFF
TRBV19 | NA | CASSIGNRVGYGYTF
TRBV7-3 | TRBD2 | CASSRLAGETDTQYF
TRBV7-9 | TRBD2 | CASSLEGGVKNIQYF
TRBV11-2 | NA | CASSTYSGGNYGYTF
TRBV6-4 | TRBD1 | CASSDGTGSTDTQYF
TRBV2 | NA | CASSDGPLNNEQFF
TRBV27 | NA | CASSSDLRRGQNTDTQYF
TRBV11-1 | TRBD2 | CASSVPGSGRQNEQFF
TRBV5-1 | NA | CASSLDGWGPGELFF
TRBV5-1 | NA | CASSSGQMTSPLHF
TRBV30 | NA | CAWSVPPGHIYGYTF
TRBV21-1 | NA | CASSKERTEYNYGYTF
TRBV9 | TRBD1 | CASSVEAGGKGGYTF
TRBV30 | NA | CAWSRDFLSPLHF
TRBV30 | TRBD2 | CAWSVQGALAGVYNEQFF
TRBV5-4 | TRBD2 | CASSLGGPSGYQETQYF
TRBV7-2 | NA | CASSLAGVEMETQYF
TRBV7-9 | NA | CASSSTGLHQPQHF
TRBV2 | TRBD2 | CASSVLAGASSYEQYF
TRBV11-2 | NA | CASSSSGSGVEFF
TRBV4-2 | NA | CASSLALGGTEAFF
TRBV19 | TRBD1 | CASSPQGAGSGNTIYF
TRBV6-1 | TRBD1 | CASSDAIRDRGSAGELFF
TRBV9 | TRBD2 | CASSVGTTSGSTDTQYF
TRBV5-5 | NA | CASSEEGARRNEQYF
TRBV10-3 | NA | CAISQGLETQYF
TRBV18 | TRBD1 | CASSPGTGTNYGYTF
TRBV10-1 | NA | CASGTQNTGELFF
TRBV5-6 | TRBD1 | CASRFGQAGANVLTF
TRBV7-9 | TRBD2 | CASSPMTSGKAHEQFF
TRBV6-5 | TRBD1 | CASSADRSSNQPQHF
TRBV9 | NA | CASSVFAGSGNTIYF
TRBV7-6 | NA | CASSLEKNTEAFF
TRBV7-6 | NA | CASSPTTSSPTDTQYF
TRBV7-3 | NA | CASSLQGNNSPLHF
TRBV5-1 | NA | CASSLAGAGTDTQYF
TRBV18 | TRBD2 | CASSLGLAGGNEQFF
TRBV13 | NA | CASSFQAPTPYF
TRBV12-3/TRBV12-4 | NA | CASMAGLYGYTF
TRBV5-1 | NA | CASSSGTTTNEKLFF
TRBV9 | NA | CASSPGLLRGSGNTIYF
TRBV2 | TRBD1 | CASSWAGGENTEAFF
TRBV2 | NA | CASSDRQEVLGYTF
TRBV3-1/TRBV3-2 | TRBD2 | CASSLVTGTSGSGELFF